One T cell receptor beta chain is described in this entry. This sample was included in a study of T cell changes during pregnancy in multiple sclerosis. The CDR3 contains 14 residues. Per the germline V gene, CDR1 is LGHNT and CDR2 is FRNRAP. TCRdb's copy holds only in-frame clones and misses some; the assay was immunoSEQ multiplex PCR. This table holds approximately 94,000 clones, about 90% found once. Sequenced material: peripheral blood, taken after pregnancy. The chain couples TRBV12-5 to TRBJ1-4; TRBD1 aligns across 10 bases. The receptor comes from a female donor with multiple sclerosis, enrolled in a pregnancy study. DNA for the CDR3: TGTGCCACGGATTCGGACAGGGGGAATGAAAAACTGTTTTTT. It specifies CATDSDRGNEKLFF.